The present TCR beta chain was sequenced within a study of early T cells in non-severe SARS-CoV-2 infection. Across the study: Sequenced bulk RNA came from whole blood that was unsorted, and chains were unpaired. Points from the study as a whole: In VDJdb matching, anti-spike CD8 responses were favored while private and CD4 specificities went missing.

The protocol attached unique molecular identifiers to individual cDNA molecules. TCRdb called the 5' RACE reads again in MiXCR, with one record for every CDR3 protein. This repertoire shows some 48,000 distinct CDR3 sequences, about 7.8% found once; its top ten account for approximately 5%. The CDR3 covers 12 residues. CDR1 is SQVTM and CDR2 is ANQGSEA in the germline V gene. V dropped 5 bases and J dropped 4 bases, with 12 bases sitting between them. This clonotype was observed a handful of times. Its specificity is unknown. Sequences were obtained from whole blood. The chain uses TRBV29-1 and TRBJ2-7, with D unresolved. This sequence originates from an adult who was a healthcare worker with PCR-confirmed SARS-CoV-2 infection or an uninfected control (not recorded which). CDR3 DNA sequence: TGCAGCGTTCGGCCCTCCGCGTACGAGCAGTACTTC. This translates into CSVRPSAYEQYF.